The T cell receptor (beta chain) under discussion was sequenced for a study of T cells in Graves' hyperthyroidism and ophthalmopathy. This clonotype was counted a few times. Losses at the gene ends were 3 bases for V and 4 bases for J; bases not matched to a gene: 5. The CDR3 consists of 15 residues. Amplified regions were TCR beta CDR3 sequences from RNA transcripts. HTBI primers were the set used in a first-round RT-PCR of the TCR CDR3. TCRdb re-called the multiplex PCR reads with MiXCR, one entry per CDR3 protein. The sample carries under 550,000 distinct CDR3 sequences, 15% to 20% recorded once. Sequencing was carried out using blood. The sequence was collected from a middle-aged man with Graves' ophthalmopathy. This chain links TRBV6-7 with TRBJ1-5; 8 bases fit TRBD1. TRBV6-7 belongs to the ORF category, with a function that is uncertain. This chain's CDR3 is CASSYLRTGNQPQHF. CDR3 in DNA: TGTGCCAGCAGTTATCTCCGGACAGGGAATCAGCCCCAGCATTTT.